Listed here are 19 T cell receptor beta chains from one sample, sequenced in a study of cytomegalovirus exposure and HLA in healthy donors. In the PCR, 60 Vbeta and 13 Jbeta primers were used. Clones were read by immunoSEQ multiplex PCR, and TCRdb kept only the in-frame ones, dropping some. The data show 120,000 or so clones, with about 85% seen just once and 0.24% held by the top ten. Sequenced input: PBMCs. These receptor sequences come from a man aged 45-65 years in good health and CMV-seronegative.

The DNA for the CDR3 is TGTGCCAGCAGCACTGGGACTAGCGGGACGCGGGGGTCCCAGTACTTC. Translated: CASSTGTSGTRGSQYF. The chain carries TRBV5-4 and TRBJ2-5, with 13 bases lining up with TRBD2. The germline CDR1 and CDR2 sequences are SGHNT and YYREEE (reference sequence). This CDR3 comprises 16 residues. After removal of 4 bases from V and 9 bases from J, the junction contained 12 bases not matched to a gene.

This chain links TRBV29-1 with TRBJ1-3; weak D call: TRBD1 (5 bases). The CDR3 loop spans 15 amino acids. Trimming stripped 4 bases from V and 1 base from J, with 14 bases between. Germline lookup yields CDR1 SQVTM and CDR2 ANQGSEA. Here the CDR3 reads CSVVQLGGSGNTIYF. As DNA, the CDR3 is TGCAGCGTTGTCCAGCTCGGGGGTTCTGGAAACACCATATATTTT.

Written as DNA, the CDR3 is TGTGCCAGCAGCGTAGAGGGGGTGGAGACCCAGTACTTC. Its translation: CASSVEGVETQYF. The chain is built from TRBV9 and TRBJ2-5; D may be TRBD1 (6 bases). Germline assignment: CDR1 SGDLS and CDR2 YYNGEE. With 0 bases removed from V and 5 bases from J, the gap between germline ends came to 8 bases. This CDR3 comprises 13 residues.

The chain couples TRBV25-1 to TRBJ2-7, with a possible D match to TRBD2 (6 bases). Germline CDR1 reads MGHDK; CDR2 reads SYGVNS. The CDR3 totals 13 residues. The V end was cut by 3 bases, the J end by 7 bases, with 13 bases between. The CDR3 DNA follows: TGTGCCAGCAGTGATCCGGGACGGGGGGAGCAGTACTTC. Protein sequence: CASSDPGRGEQYF.

CDR3 residues: CASSQDFGLDRANTEAFF. The CDR3 bases are TGTGCCAGCAGCCAAGATTTTGGGTTAGACAGGGCGAACACTGAAGCTTTCTTT. This rearrangement joins TRBV4-2 to TRBJ1-1; 7 nucleotides match TRBD1. The junction had 11 bases not matched to a gene; V was cut back by 0 bases and J by 1 base. This CDR3 comprises 18 residues. Germline CDR1 LGHNA, CDR2 YNFKEQ.

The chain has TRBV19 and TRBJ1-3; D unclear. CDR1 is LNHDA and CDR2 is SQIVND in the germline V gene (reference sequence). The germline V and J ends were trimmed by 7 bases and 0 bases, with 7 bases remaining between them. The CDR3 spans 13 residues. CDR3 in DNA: TGTGCCAGTACCACAAACTCTGGAAACACCATATATTTT. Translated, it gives CASTTNSGNTIYF.

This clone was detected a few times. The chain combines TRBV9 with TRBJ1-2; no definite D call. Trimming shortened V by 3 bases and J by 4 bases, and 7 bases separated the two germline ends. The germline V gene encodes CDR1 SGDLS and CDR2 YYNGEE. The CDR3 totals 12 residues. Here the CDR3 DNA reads TGTGCCAGCAGCGGCAGTGTCTATGGCTACACCTTC. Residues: CASSGSVYGYTF. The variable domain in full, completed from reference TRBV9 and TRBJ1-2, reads DSGVTQTPKHLITATGQRVTLRCSPRSGDLSVYWYQQSLDQGLQFLIQYYNGEERAKGNILERFSAQQFPDLHSELNLSSLELGDSALYFCASSGSVYGYTFGSGTRLTVV.

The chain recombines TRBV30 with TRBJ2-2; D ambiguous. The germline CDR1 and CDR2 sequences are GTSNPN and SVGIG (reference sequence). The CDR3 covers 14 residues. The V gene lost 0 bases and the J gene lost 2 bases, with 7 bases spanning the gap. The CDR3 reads CAWSVLINTGELFF. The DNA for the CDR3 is TGTGCCTGGAGTGTACTAATAAACACCGGGGAGCTGTTTTTT.

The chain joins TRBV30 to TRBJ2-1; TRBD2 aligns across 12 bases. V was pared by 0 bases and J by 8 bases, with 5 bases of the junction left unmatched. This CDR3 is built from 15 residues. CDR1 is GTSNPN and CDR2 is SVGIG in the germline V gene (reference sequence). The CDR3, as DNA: TGTGCCTGGAGTGTAAAACTAGCGGGGGGCCATGAGCAGTTCTTC. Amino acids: CAWSVKLAGGHEQFF.

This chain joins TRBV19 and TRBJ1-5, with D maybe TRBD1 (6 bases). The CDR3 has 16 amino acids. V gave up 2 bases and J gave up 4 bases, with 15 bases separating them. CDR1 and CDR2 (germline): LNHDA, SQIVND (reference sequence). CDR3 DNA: TGTGCCAGTAGTATAAGGGAGGGGGTAGGGAATCAGCCCCAGCATTTT. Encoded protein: CASSIREGVGNQPQHF.

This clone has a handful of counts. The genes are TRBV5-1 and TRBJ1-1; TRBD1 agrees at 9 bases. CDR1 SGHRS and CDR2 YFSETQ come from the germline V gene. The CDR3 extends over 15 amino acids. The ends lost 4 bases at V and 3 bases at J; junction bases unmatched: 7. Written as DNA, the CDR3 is TGCGCCAGCAGCAGAGGGACAGGGAGCTACACTGAAGCTTTCTTT. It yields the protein CASSRGTGSYTEAFF.

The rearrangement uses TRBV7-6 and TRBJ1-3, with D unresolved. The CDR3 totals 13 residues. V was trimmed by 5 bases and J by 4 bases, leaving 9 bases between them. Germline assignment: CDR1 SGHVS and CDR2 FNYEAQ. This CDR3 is CASSPRLGNTIYF. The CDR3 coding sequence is TGTGCCAGCAGCCCTAGACTGGGAAACACCATATATTTT.

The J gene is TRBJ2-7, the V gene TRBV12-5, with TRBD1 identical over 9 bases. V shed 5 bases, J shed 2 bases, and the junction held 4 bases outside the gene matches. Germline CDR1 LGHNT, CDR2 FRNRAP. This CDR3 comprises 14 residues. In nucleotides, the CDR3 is TGTGCTAGTGGTAGCCGGGACAGGGCCTACGAGCAGTACTTC. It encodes CASGSRDRAYEQYF. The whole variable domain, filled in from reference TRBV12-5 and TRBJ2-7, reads DARVTQTPRHKVTEMGQEVTMRCQPILGHNTVFWYRQTMMQGLELLAYFRNRAPLDDSGMPKDRFSAEMPDATLATLKIQPSEPRDSAVYFCASGSRDRAYEQYFGPGTRLTVT.

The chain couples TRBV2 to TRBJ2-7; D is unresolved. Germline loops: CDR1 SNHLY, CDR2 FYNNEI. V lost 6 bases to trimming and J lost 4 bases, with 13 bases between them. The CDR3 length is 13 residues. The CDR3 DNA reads TGTGCCAGCAGGTCGTATGGGCTTTACGAGCAGTACTTC. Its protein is CASRSYGLYEQYF.

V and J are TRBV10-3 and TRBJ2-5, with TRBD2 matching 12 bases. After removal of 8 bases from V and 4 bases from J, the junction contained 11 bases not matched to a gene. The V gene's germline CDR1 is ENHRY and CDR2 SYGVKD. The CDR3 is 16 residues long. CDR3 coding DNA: TGTGCCATCCAGAAAGGTCTAGCGGGAGGGACAGAGACCCAGTACTTC. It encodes CAIQKGLAGGTETQYF.

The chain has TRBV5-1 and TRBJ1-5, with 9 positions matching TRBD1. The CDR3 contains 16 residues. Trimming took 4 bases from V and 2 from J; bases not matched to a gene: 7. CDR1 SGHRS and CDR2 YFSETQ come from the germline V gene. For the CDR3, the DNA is TGCGCCAGCAGCCCAGGGACAGGGAGCGGCAATCAGCCCCAGCATTTT. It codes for CASSPGTGSGNQPQHF.

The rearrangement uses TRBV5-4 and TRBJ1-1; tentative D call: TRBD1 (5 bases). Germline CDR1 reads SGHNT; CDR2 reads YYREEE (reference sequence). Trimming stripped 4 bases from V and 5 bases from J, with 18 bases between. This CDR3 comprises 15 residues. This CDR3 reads CASSGRQGTRTEAFF. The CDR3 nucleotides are TGTGCCAGCAGCGGAAGGCAGGGTACGAGGACTGAAGCTTTCTTT.

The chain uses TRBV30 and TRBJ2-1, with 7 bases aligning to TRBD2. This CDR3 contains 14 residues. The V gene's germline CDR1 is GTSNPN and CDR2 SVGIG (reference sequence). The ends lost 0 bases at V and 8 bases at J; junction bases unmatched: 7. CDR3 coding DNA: TGTGCCTGGAGTGTACGGTTGGGGAGGGATGAGCAGTTCTTC. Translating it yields CAWSVRLGRDEQFF.

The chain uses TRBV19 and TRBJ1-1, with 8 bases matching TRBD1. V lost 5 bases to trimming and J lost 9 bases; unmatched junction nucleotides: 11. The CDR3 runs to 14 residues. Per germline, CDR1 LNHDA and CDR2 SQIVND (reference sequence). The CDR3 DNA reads TGTGCCAGTAGTTCCGCACCGGGGGACAGGCAAGCTTTCTTT. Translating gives CASSSAPGDRQAFF.